Reported below is one TCR beta chain. Its cognate antigen is unknown. Around 40,000 productive templates were obtained per sample on average. The data were produced by immunoSEQ multiplex PCR, yet TCRdb's version contains in-frame clones alone and is incomplete. The sample lists about 4,400 clones, roughly 80% occurring once. This specimen comes from a study of STAT3 mutations in large granular lymphocyte leukemia. Across the whole study: Among longitudinally sequenced T-LGLL patients, roughly half had canonical activating STAT3 mutations detected.

Overall study results and limits: Every T-cell large granular lymphocyte leukemia patient had at least one immunodominant TCR beta clonotype. TCR clonotype switching after therapy occurred in 6 of 18 patients. Clonal expansion was inferred from samples taken at other timepoints.

The CDR3 runs 18 residues. Germline V CDR1 and CDR2: SGHDT, YYEEEE. With 0 bases removed from V and 0 bases from J, the gap between germline ends came to 16 bases. The sample taken for sequencing was peripheral blood mononuclear cells. This chain connects TRBV5-6 to TRBJ1-5, with a weak D call TRBD1 (6 bases). This sequence originates from a man aged 35-49 years with T-cell large granular lymphocyte leukemia. Some clones in this sample may be carry-over from other donors' samples. The CDR3 DNA sequence: TGTGCCAGCAGCTTGGGAAGGGGACACTTTTTTAGCAATCAGCCCCAGCATTTT. Translating gives CASSLGRGHFFSNQPQHF.